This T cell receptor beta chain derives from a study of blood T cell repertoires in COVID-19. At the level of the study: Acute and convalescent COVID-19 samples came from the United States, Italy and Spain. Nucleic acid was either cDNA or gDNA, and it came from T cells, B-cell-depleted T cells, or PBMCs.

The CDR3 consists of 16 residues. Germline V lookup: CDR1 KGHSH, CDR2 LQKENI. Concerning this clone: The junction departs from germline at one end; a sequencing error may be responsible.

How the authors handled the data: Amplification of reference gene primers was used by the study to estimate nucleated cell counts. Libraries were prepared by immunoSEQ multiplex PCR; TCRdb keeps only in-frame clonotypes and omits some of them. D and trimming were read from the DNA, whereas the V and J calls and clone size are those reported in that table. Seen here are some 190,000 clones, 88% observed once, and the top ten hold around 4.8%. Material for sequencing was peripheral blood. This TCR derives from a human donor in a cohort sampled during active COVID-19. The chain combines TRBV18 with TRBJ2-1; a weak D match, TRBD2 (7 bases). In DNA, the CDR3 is TGTGCCAGCTCCCCACTCAGCCGGGGAGGGGGCAATGAGCAGTTCTTC. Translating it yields CASSPLSRGGGNEQFF. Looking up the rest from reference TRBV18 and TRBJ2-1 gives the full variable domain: NAGVMQNPRHLVRRRGQEARLRCSPMKGHSHVYWYRQLPEEGLKFMVYLQKENIIDESGMPKERFSAEFPKEGPSILRIQQVVRGDSAAYFCASSPLSRGGGNEQFFGPGTRLTVL.